Following are 9 T cell receptor beta chains from one sample sequenced in a study of T cells in Graves' hyperthyroidism and ophthalmopathy. The source material, RNA transcripts, was used to amplify TCR beta CDR3 regions. TCR CDR3 regions were first amplified by RT-PCR with HTBI primers. Using its own MiXCR run on the multiplex PCR reads, TCRdb lists one record per CDR3 protein. The sample shows 700,000 to 950,000 distinct CDR3 sequences, roughly 32% of them seen only once. The sequenced sample consisted of blood. The receptors come from a middle-aged woman with Graves' hyperthyroidism.

Written as DNA, the CDR3 is TGTGCCAGCAGCGCTAATGTGGGGCAGACCGAGCAGTACTTC. This codes for CASSANVGQTEQYF. The V call is TRBV7-9, the J call TRBJ2-7; D is perhaps TRBD1 (5 bases). This CDR3 contains 14 residues. Germline assignment: CDR1 SEHNR and CDR2 FQNEAQ (reference sequence). V lost 5 bases, J lost 6 bases, and 17 bases lay in between.

This clonotype was found a few times. The rearrangement links TRBV5-1 to TRBJ1-2, with no clear D. Trimming removed 7 bases from V and 7 bases from J, with 14 bases in between. Germline V CDR1 and CDR2: SGHRS, YFSETQ. The CDR3 extends over 12 amino acids. CDR3 in amino acids: CASQTDVGGYTF. The CDR3 DNA reads as TGCGCCAGCCAAACAGACGTCGGTGGCTACACCTTC.

V and J are TRBV10-3 and TRBJ1-1; no reliable D call. The CDR3 covers 13 residues. Germline-derived CDR1 and CDR2 are ENHRY and SYGVKD. V was shortened by 10 bases and J by 5 bases, with 17 bases between the two germline ends. CDR3: CASSPFQGTEAFF. CDR3 coding DNA: TGTGCCAGCTCACCTTTTCAAGGGACTGAAGCTTTCTTT.

The chain employs TRBV24-1 and TRBJ1-1; unclear D gene. Trimming shortened V by 11 bases and J by 1 base, and 10 bases separated the two germline ends. CDR1 is KGHDR, CDR2 SFDVKD, per germline. This CDR3 has 12 amino acids. CDR3 coding DNA: TGTGCCAGCCTAGCGGCGAACACTGAAGCTTTCTTT. This sequence encodes CASLAANTEAFF.

This clonotype was recorded many times. The chain uses TRBV2 and TRBJ1-5; D is unresolved. Germline V CDR1 and CDR2: SNHLY, FYNNEI. There are 15 residues in the CDR3. V lost 4 bases to trimming and J lost 0 bases, with 10 bases between them. This CDR3 reads CASSGSFGSNQPQHF. The CDR3 DNA reads as TGTGCCAGCAGTGGGTCTTTTGGTAGCAATCAGCCCCAGCATTTT.

This clonotype was observed at least ten times. V is TRBV10-2 and J is TRBJ1-1; D remains ambiguous. Germline loops: CDR1 WSHSY, CDR2 SAAADI. The CDR3 length is 13 residues. The V end lost 0 bases, the J end lost 4 bases, and 6 bases lay between the germline ends. CDR3 residues: CASSESRGTEAFF. In DNA, the CDR3 is TGCGCCAGCAGTGAGTCGAGAGGCACTGAAGCTTTCTTT.

The sample holds a few counts of this clonotype. The chain employs TRBV29-1 and TRBJ2-2, with D tentatively TRBD2 (5 bases). Germline loops: CDR1 SQVTM, CDR2 ANQGSEA. The CDR3 consists of 16 residues. V gave up 1 base and J gave up 1 base, with 13 bases separating them. CDR3: CSVEAPGFLNTGELFF. CDR3 DNA sequence: TGCAGCGTTGAAGCCCCGGGATTCTTGAACACCGGGGAGCTGTTTTTT.

The chain links TRBV29-1 to TRBJ2-5; D might be TRBD1 or TRBD2, each matching 5 bases. The J call could be wrong; TRBJ2-4 is a better fit for the DNA end. The CDR3 runs to 13 residues. Per germline, CDR1 SQVTM and CDR2 ANQGSEA. The CDR3 is CSVEIQGEDIQYF. The CDR3 nucleotides are TGCAGCGTTGAAATCCAGGGAGAGGACATTCAGTACTTC.

Details on this clonotype: A much larger clone differs by one base, so this may be a read error. The genes are TRBV6-5 and TRBJ1-1; TRBD1 is a possible D gene (6 bases). Per germline, CDR1 MNHEY and CDR2 SVGAGI. Trimming stripped 5 bases from V and 4 bases from J, with 14 bases between. The CDR3 sequence is 14 residues long. As DNA, the CDR3 is TGTGCCAGCAGTAACAGGGTAACCGTCACTGAAGCTTTCTTT. Residues: CASSNRVTVTEAFF.